The 12 T cell receptor beta chains listed next were all sequenced from one sample in a study of blood T cells in healthy people across ages. A sample-barcoded 5' primer and a J-beta primer mix were used in a second PCR of roughly 6 to 11 cycles. TCRdb reprocessed the 5' RACE reads with MiXCR, giving one entry per CDR3 protein. In the table there are about a million distinct CDR3 sequences, approximately 49% of which are singletons. The sequencing input was blood. The receptors were sampled from a man in his thirties or forties in good health.

There are a few counts of this clonotype. The J gene is TRBJ1-2, the V gene TRBV7-2; 7 bases fit TRBD1. This CDR3 has 15 amino acids. Germline-derived CDR1 and CDR2 are SGHTA and FQGNSA. The V segment lost 6 bases and the J segment 2 bases; nucleotides outside the gene matches: 9. The CDR3 protein is CASSYSGGGNYGYTF. The CDR3 DNA reads as TGTGCCAGCAGTTATTCAGGGGGGGGGAACTATGGCTACACCTTC.

The chain employs TRBV29-1 and TRBJ2-7, with D uncertain. Germline-derived CDR1 and CDR2 are SQVTM and ANQGSEA. The CDR3 spans 13 residues. The V gene lost 6 bases and the J gene lost 0 bases, with 12 bases spanning the gap. CDR3 sequence: CSVGPEHSYEQYF. The CDR3 bases are TGCAGCGTAGGGCCCGAACACTCCTACGAGCAGTACTTC.

This chain links TRBV7-9 with TRBJ1-2; no reliable D call. The CDR3 covers 16 residues. CDR1 is SEHNR, CDR2 FQNEAQ, per germline (reference sequence). Trimming took 3 bases from V and 7 from J, leaving 21 bases between them. The CDR3 sequence is CASSLDLAQPKGGYTF. CDR3 coding DNA: TGTGCCAGCAGCTTGGATCTAGCACAGCCGAAGGGTGGCTACACCTTC.

The V call is TRBV7-9, the J call TRBJ2-3; 11 nucleotides agree with TRBD1. The J segment lost 7 bases and the V segment lost 5 bases, leaving 8 bases of the junction unmatched. Per germline, CDR1 SEHNR and CDR2 FQNEAQ (reference sequence). The CDR3 extends over 15 amino acids. The CDR3 spells CASSIPGTGGNTQYF. In DNA, the CDR3 is TGTGCCAGCAGCATTCCCGGGACAGGGGGAAATACGCAGTATTTT.

This chain uses TRBV4-1 with TRBJ1-5, with D hard to call. Trimming took off 0 bases at V and 9 bases at J, with 12 bases between the two ends. CDR1 MGHRA and CDR2 YSYEKL come from the germline V gene. The CDR3 runs to 14 residues. This CDR3 is CASSQEAVSRPQHF. The CDR3 bases are TGCGCCAGCAGCCAAGAGGCGGTTAGCCGGCCCCAGCATTTT.

This clonotype appeared a few times. The chain recombines TRBV7-8 with TRBJ2-1, with 8 positions matching TRBD1. J lost 5 bases, V lost 5 bases, and 11 bases had no gene match. The CDR3 consists of 16 residues. Germline V gives CDR1 SGHVS, CDR2 FQNEAQ. DNA for the CDR3: TGTGCCAGCAGCCCGGAGGGGACAGGACTTAACAATGAGCAGTTCTTC. The encoded protein is CASSPEGTGLNNEQFF.

J is TRBJ2-3 and V is TRBV12-3 or TRBV12-4; D is perhaps TRBD1 or TRBD2 (6 bases each). This CDR3 comprises 17 residues. The ends were cut back, 6 bases at V and 3 bases at J, with 22 bases in the middle. The chain's CDR3 is CASRERSGALRTDTQYF. Here the CDR3 DNA reads TGTGCCAGCAGGGAAAGGTCGGGGGCACTTAGGACAGATACGCAGTATTTT.

The V call is TRBV30, the J call TRBJ2-5, with 10 bases matching TRBD2. The end of the DNA is better explained by TRBJ2-7, so the J call may be wrong. CDR1 is GTSNPN, CDR2 SVGIG, per germline (reference sequence). CDR3 size: 14 residues. CDR3: CAWDRAGGPYEQYF. The CDR3 coding sequence is TGTGCCTGGGATAGAGCGGGGGGGCCCTACGAGCAGTACTTC.

The chain combines TRBV12-3 or TRBV12-4 with TRBJ2-7; TRBD2 matches 7 bases. Unmatched junction bases numbered 11, after V lost 5 bases and J lost 7 bases. The CDR3 runs to 14 residues. The CDR3 sequence: CASSPRGRDGEQYF. The CDR3, as DNA: TGTGCCAGCAGTCCCCGAGGGAGGGACGGGGAGCAGTACTTC.

This chain connects TRBV7-9 to TRBJ2-1; no reliable D call. Germline V CDR1 and CDR2: SEHNR, FQNEAQ (reference sequence). The CDR3 covers 13 residues. V was pared by 5 bases and J by 8 bases, with 13 bases between. The CDR3 region has the DNA TGTGCCAGCAGCAGCAGACCCTTCGATGAGCAGTTCTTC. It translates to CASSSRPFDEQFF.

This clonotype was seen a handful of times. This CDR3 is CASSYTQGVYNEQFF. CDR3 DNA sequence: TGTGCCAGCAGTTACACACAGGGGGTTTACAATGAGCAGTTCTTC. This chain connects TRBV6-5 to TRBJ2-1; the match to TRBD1 covers 8 bases. Losses at the gene ends were 2 bases for V and 4 bases for J; bases not matched to a gene: 4. The CDR3 contains 15 residues. In germline, CDR1 is MNHEY, CDR2 SVGAGI.

This chain connects TRBV7-2 to TRBJ1-4; weak D call: TRBD1 (5 bases). The CDR3 has 16 amino acids. CDR1 is SGHTA, CDR2 FQGNSA, per germline. V was trimmed by 2 bases and J by 5 bases, leaving 15 bases between them. The CDR3 here is CASSLTPGRQNEKLFF. The DNA for the CDR3 is TGTGCCAGCAGCTTAACTCCGGGACGGCAAAATGAAAAACTGTTTTTT.